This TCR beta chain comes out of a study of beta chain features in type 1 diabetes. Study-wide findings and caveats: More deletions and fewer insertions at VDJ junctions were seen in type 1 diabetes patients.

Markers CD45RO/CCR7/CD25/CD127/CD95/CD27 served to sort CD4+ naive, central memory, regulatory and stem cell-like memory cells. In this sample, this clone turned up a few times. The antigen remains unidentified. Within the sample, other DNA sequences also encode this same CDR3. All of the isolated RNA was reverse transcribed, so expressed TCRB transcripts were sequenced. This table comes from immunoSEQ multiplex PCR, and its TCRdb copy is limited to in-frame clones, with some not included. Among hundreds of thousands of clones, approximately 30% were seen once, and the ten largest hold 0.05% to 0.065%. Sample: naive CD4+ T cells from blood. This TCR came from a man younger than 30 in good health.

Here the CDR3 DNA reads TGTGCCAGCAGTCCCAGGACAGGGGGTTCCTACGAGCAGTACTTC. Residues: CASSPRTGGSYEQYF. This chain joins TRBV28 and TRBJ2-7; TRBD1 agrees at 10 bases. The ends lost 5 bases at V and 1 base at J; junction bases unmatched: 5. This CDR3 has 15 amino acids. In germline, CDR1 is MDHEN, CDR2 SYDVKM.